This entry lists 18 T cell receptor delta chains sequenced from one sample in a study of γδ T cells in repeated Plasmodium falciparum infection. Bulk repertoires came from Vgamma9/Vdelta2+ or Vdelta2-negative gammadelta T cells flow-sorted from PBMC. TCRdb re-identified clones in the multiplex PCR reads via CATT. The sample contains 90,000 to 95,000 delta-chain clones, 0.85% to 1% of which appear only once. Sequences were obtained from gamma-delta T cells from blood. These receptor sequences come from a pool of human donors (malaria-infected and uninfected, not separated).

Note on this clone: Since a far larger clone is one base different, this is likely a read error. This same CDR3 is encoded by further DNA sequences in the sample. This chain uses TRDV1 with TRDJ1; TRDD3 agrees at 7 bases. As TCRdb names no J gene, one was assigned here on the basis of a DNA match to germline. CDR3 length: 22 residues. CDR1 and CDR2 from the germline V gene are TSWWSYY and QGS. The CDR3 nucleotides read TGTGCTCTTGGGGAACTCGGGCTCGAACGATGGATACGCGAACGATACACTGATAAACTCATCTTT. Protein: CALGELGLERWIRERYTDKLIF.

This clone was counted a few times. TCRdb shows a much larger clone's protein in place of this DNA's translation, and the two differ at residue 5, likely through a read error; the protein shown is translated from the DNA. The chain links TRDV1 to TRDJ1; no clear D gene. TCRdb carries no J gene annotation; the J gene was assigned here by matching the DNA with germline. Germline CDR1 is TSWWSYY and CDR2 is QGS. This CDR3 has 20 residues. Trimming left V 4 bases short and J 0 bases short, with 27 bases between. For the CDR3, the DNA is TGTGCTCTTGGGGGAAGACAAACCCCAGGAGTACTTCTCCACACCGATAAACTCATCTTT. It is translated as CALGGRQTPGVLLHTDKLIF.

This clone was seen more than once but under ten times. The TCRdb protein comes from a much larger clone and disagrees with this DNA's translation at residue 5, likely due to a read error; the protein given here is derived from the DNA. This rearrangement joins TRDV2 to TRDJ1; TRDD3 matches 7 bases. Germline V lookup: CDR1 GEAIGNYY, CDR2 EKD. CDR3 length: 15 amino acids. The V and J ends lost 6 bases and 2 bases, in that order; junction bases with no gene match: 11. As DNA, the CDR3 is TGTGCCTGTAACTGCCTTGGGGGAAGTACCGATAAACTCATCTTT. Protein product: CACNCLGGSTDKLIF.

This clone appeared many times. The amino acid sequence in TCRdb belongs to a much larger clone and departs from this DNA's translation at residue 7, likely a sequencing read error; the sequence shown is translated from the DNA. The chain links TRDV2 to TRDJ1, with D perhaps matching TRDD2 or TRDD3 (6 bases each). TCRdb lists no J gene, so it was determined here by aligning the DNA to germline. The CDR3 totals 18 residues. The germline CDR1 and CDR2 sequences are GEAIGNYY and EKD. Written as DNA, the CDR3 is TGTGCAGACAAGGCTTCCTGCGTACCTGGGGACGTTACCGATAAACTCATCTTT. It translates to CADKASCVPGDVTDKLIF.

Only a few counts were recorded for this clone. TCRdb shows a much larger clone's protein in place of this DNA's translation, and the two differ at residue 8, likely through a read error; the protein shown is translated from the DNA. The chain has TRDV2 and TRDJ1; TRDD3 might be the D (6 bases). The CDR3 sequence is 15 residues long. Trimming stripped 3 bases from V and 10 bases from J, with 23 bases between. Looked up from germline, CDR1 is GEAIGNYY and CDR2 is EKD. CDR3 coding DNA: TGTGCCTGTGACCCCGTGGGACCGGGGGACGGGGGACTCATCTTT. It yields the protein CACDPVGPGDGGLIF.

Ten or more counts support this clone. This is likely an artifact of a read error, given a far larger clone one base away. Other DNA sequences in this sample translate to the same CDR3. The V and J genes are TRDV2 and TRDJ1; 10 positions match TRDD3. Because TCRdb records no J gene, it was assigned here through a match of the DNA to germline. The germline V gene encodes CDR1 GEAIGNYY and CDR2 EKD. The CDR3 has 18 amino acids. Trimming removed 3 bases from V and 2 bases from J; junction bases left unmatched: 14. The DNA of the CDR3 is TGTGCCTGTGACCCTGTACTGGGGGATCCGGGGAGAACCGATAAACTCATCTTT. Translating gives CACDPVLGDPGRTDKLIF.

This clone was counted a few times. The mismatch at residue 13 between this DNA's translation and the TCRdb protein of a much larger clone likely reflects a read error; the protein shown is translated from the DNA. The gene calls are TRDV1 and TRDJ1, with a possible D match to TRDD3 (5 bases). The CDR3 loop spans 18 amino acids. V gave up 2 bases and J gave up 1 base, with 20 bases separating them. CDR1 is TSWWSYY and CDR2 is QGS in the germline V gene. CDR3 sequence reads: CALGECTTGAGSTDKLIF. For the CDR3, the DNA is TGTGCTCTTGGGGAATGTACTACCGGAGCTGGGAGCACCGATAAACTCATCTTT.

A note on this clone: The protein recorded in TCRdb matches a much larger clone and deviates from this DNA's translation at residue 16, suggesting a read error; the protein here is obtained by translating the DNA. The V and J genes are TRDV2 and TRDJ3; 7 nucleotides match TRDD3. The J gene, absent from TCRdb, was called here by matching the DNA to germline. CDR3 length equals 19 residues. The germline V gene encodes CDR1 GEAIGNYY and CDR2 EKD. The CDR3 sequence is CACDTVLGKHSWDTRKMFF. Here the CDR3 DNA reads TGTGCCTGTGACACCGTACTGGGGAAACACTCCTGGGACACCCGAAAGATGTTTTTC.

This clone has a count of ten or more. CDR3 amino acids: CALGESPFLSPGGDADKLIF. The DNA for the CDR3 is TGTGCTCTTGGGGAAAGCCCCTTCCTCTCTCCTGGGGGCGACGCCGATAAACTCATCTTT. The chain recombines TRDV1 with TRDJ1; tentatively, D is TRDD2 or TRDD3 (7 bases each). This CDR3 is built from 20 residues. V was clipped by 2 bases and J by 3 bases, with 28 bases between them. Germline V gene data show CDR1 as TSWWSYY and CDR2 as QGS.

This clone was seen a few times. TCRdb assigns this DNA the protein of a much larger clone, which departs from its translation at residue 16; this likely reflects a read error, and the protein shown comes from translating the DNA. The chain joins TRDV2 to TRDJ1, with TRDD3 matching 11 bases. The J gene is absent in TCRdb and was assigned here via DNA matching to germline. The junction had 28 bases not matched to a gene; V was cut back by 6 bases and J by 2 bases. This CDR3 is built from 22 residues. Germline values: CDR1 GEAIGNYY, CDR2 EKD. The CDR3 DNA reads as TGTGCCTGTTGGCATCCTACGTCTTCTAGGTCTACTGGGGGATATTGTACCGATAAACTCATCTTT. Protein: CACWHPTSSRSTGGYCTDKLIF.

Concerning this clone: Only one base separates this from a far larger clonotype, so it likely reflects a read error. The same CDR3 arises from other DNA sequences in this sample as well. This chain links TRDV1 with TRDJ1; 7 bases are a match to TRDD3. TCRdb is silent on the J gene; assignment here came from matching the DNA to germline. There are 22 residues in the CDR3. Germline CDR1 reads TSWWSYY; CDR2 reads QGS. J lost 2 bases, V lost 0 bases, and 24 bases had no gene match. The CDR3, as DNA: TGTGCTCTTGGGGAACTCAAGGTACCTACTGGGGATAAGCCCGGGGATACCGATAAACTCATCTTT. Its translation: CALGELKVPTGDKPGDTDKLIF.

This clone was counted a few times. The translation of this DNA and the TCRdb protein of a much larger clone differ at residue 9, probably owing to a read error; the protein shown here is translated from the DNA. This chain uses TRDV1 with TRDJ1, with a weak D call TRDD3 (6 bases). Germline assignment: CDR1 TSWWSYY and CDR2 QGS. The V end lost 0 bases, the J end lost 3 bases, and 32 bases lay between the germline ends. CDR3 length equals 22 residues. DNA of the CDR3: TGTGCTCTTGGGGAACTTGGAGGGGGCTTAGGTACTGGGAACTACCTTTCCGATAAACTCATCTTT. Translating it yields CALGELGGGLGTGNYLSDKLIF.

About this clone: The protein recorded in TCRdb matches a much larger clone and deviates from this DNA's translation at residue 8, suggesting a read error; the protein here is obtained by translating the DNA. J is TRDJ1 and V is TRDV1; TRDD3 aligns across 7 bases. TCRdb leaves out the J gene; it was filled in here by matching the DNA to germline. Trimming took 9 bases from V and 0 from J; bases not matched to a gene: 19. The CDR3 consists of 18 residues. The germline CDR1 and CDR2 sequences are TSWWSYY and QGS. CDR3 coding DNA: TGTGCTCTGACACAAGAGGGAGGACTGGGGCCGTACACCGATAAACTCATCTTT. Translating it yields CALTQEGGLGPYTDKLIF.

This clone has just a few counts. The protein held in TCRdb is that of a much larger clone and does not match this DNA's translation at residue 10, likely because of a read error; the protein shown is translated from the DNA. The V gene is TRDV2, the J gene TRDJ1, with 8 bases aligning to TRDD3. The CDR3 runs 23 residues. Germline loops: CDR1 GEAIGNYY, CDR2 EKD. J gave up 2 bases and V 3 bases, and 31 bases lay outside the gene matches. In nucleotides, the CDR3 is TGTGCCTGTGACTCTGAGGGGGATAAAGGAGAGGTTTTGGGATCTAGTCGTACCGATAAACTCATCTTT. Translating gives CACDSEGDKGEVLGSSRTDKLIF.

In this sample, this clone turned up a few times. The protein TCRdb gives is from a much larger clone and does not agree with this DNA's translation at residue 3, likely a read error; the protein shown here comes from the DNA. The chain employs TRDV1 and TRDJ1; the match to TRDD3 covers 11 bases. Matching the DNA to germline supplied the J gene, which TCRdb does not give. This CDR3 has 18 residues. Germline CDR1 TSWWSYY, CDR2 QGS. CDR3 amino acids: CAPGERGFGGYATDKLIF. The CDR3 DNA sequence: TGTGCTCCTGGGGAAAGGGGCTTTGGGGGATACGCCACCGATAAACTCATCTTT.

This clone was counted ten times or more. The same CDR3 is also encoded by other DNA sequences in this sample. This sequence joins TRDV1 and TRDJ1; D gene unclear. Germline V gives CDR1 TSWWSYY, CDR2 QGS. The V gene lost 4 bases and the J gene lost 0 bases, with 27 bases spanning the gap. This CDR3 spans 20 amino acids. The CDR3 nucleotides are TGTGCTCTTGGGGGCAAACGAGTCCCCCCCGGGGTGATGTACACCGATAAACTCATCTTT. This translates into CALGGKRVPPGVMYTDKLIF.

In the case of this clone: It is likely a read error: a sequence one base away is far more abundant. The sample holds other DNA sequences that translate to the same CDR3. The chain employs TRDV2 and TRDJ1; 9 bases align to TRDD3. No J gene was available from TCRdb, and it was assigned here by a germline match of the DNA. The CDR3 totals 20 residues. The germline gives CDR1 GEAIGNYY, CDR2 EKD. The CDR3 spells CACDTVLGDPNSEYTDKLIF. The DNA of the CDR3 is TGTGCCTGCGACACCGTACTGGGGGACCCTAATTCGGAATACACCGATAAACTCATCTTT.

A remark on this clone: One base separates it from a far larger clone, so it is likely a read error. This same CDR3 is encoded by further DNA sequences in the sample. This sequence joins TRDV2 and TRDJ1; 13 nucleotides match TRDD3. Germline V lookup: CDR1 GEAIGNYY, CDR2 EKD. With V trimmed by 0 bases and J by 2 bases, 14 bases remained unmatched. The CDR3 is made up of 20 amino acids. CDR3 loop: CACDTLVLGDTRKDTDKLIF. The CDR3 region has the DNA TGTGCCTGTGACACCCTGGTACTGGGGGATACGCGGAAGGATACCGATAAACTCATCTTT.